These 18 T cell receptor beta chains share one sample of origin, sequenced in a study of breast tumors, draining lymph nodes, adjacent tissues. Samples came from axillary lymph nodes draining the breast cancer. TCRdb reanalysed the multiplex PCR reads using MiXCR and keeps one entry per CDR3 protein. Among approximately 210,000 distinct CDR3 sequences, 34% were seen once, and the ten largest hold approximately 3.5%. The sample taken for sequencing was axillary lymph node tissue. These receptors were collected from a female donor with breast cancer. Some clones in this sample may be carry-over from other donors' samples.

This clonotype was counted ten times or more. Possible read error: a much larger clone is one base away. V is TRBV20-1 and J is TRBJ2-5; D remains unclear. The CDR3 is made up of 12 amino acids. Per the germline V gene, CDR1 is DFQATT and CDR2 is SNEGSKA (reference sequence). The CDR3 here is CSAPLLQETPYF. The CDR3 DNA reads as TGCAGTGCTCCCCTGCTCCAAGAGACCCCGTACTTC.

This chain's CDR3 is CASSFSGGPFQETQYF. CDR3 sequence (DNA): TGTGCCAGCAGCTTTAGCGGGGGGCCATTCCAAGAGACCCAGTACTTC. The chain combines TRBV11-2 with TRBJ2-5; 10 bases align to TRBD2. CDR3 length equals 16 residues. In germline, CDR1 is SGHAT, CDR2 FQNNGV. The V and J ends lost 3 bases and 1 base, in that order; junction bases with no gene match: 5.

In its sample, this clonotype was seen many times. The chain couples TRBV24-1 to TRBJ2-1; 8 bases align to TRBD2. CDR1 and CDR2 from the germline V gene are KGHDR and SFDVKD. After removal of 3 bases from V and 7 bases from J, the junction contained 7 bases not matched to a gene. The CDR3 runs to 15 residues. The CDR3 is CATSDKGLVRNEQFF. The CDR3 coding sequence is TGTGCCACCAGTGATAAGGGACTAGTAAGGAATGAGCAGTTCTTC.

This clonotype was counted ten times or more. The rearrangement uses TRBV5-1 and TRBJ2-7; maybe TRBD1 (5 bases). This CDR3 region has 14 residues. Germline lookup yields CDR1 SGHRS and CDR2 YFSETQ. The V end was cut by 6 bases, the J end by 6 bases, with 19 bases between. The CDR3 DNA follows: TGCGCCAGCAACAACCCGGACATCTCCCCCGAGCAGTACTTC. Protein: CASNNPDISPEQYF.

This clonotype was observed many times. The CDR3 spells CASSIRTSTDTQYF. As DNA, the CDR3 is TGTGCCAGTAGTATTAGGACTAGCACAGATACGCAGTATTTT. The chain is built from TRBV19 and TRBJ2-3; D might be TRBD2 (5 bases). CDR1 LNHDA and CDR2 SQIVND come from the germline V gene (reference sequence). There are 14 residues in the CDR3. V lost 3 bases to trimming and J lost 0 bases, with 7 bases between them.

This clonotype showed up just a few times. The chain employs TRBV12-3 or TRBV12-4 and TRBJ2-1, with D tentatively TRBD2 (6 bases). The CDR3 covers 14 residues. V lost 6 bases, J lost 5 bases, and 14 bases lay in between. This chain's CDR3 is CASRIAELDNEQFF. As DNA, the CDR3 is TGTGCCAGCAGAATAGCGGAACTTGACAATGAGCAGTTCTTC.

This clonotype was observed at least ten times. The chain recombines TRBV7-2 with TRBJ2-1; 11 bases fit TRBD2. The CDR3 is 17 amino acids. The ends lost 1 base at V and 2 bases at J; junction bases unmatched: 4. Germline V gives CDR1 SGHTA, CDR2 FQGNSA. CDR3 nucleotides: TGTGCCAGCAGCTTAGTTAGCGGGAGGGCAACCTACAATGAGCAGTTCTTC. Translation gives CASSLVSGRATYNEQFF.

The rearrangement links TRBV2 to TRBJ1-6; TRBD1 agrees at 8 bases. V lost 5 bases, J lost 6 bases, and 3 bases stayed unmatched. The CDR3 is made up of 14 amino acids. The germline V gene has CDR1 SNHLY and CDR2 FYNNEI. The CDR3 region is CASSRQGPNSPLHF. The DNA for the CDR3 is TGTGCCAGCAGTAGACAGGGGCCTAATTCACCCCTCCACTTT.

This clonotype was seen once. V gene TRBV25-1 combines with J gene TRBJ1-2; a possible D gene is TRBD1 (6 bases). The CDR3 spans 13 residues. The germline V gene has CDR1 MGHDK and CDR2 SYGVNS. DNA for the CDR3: TGTGCTAGCCCGGGCAGGGGAGACTATGGCTACACCTTC. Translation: CASPGRGDYGYTF.

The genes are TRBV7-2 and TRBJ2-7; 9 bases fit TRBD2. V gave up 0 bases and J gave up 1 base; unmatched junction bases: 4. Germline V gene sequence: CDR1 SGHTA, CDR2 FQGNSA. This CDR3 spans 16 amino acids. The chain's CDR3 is CASSLAGTSRSYEQYF. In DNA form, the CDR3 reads TGTGCCAGCAGCTTAGCCGGGACTAGCAGATCCTACGAGCAGTACTTC.

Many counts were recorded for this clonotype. DNA for the CDR3: TGTGCCAGCAGCTTAGGGGCCTGGCGGGAGGCGGGGGAAACCCTCCACTTT. Translated: CASSLGAWREAGETLHF. The chain recombines TRBV7-2 with TRBJ1-6, with D maybe TRBD1 (5 bases). The V gene's germline CDR1 is SGHTA and CDR2 FQGNSA. CDR3 length: 17 amino acids. V lost 1 base and J lost 14, with 24 bases in between.

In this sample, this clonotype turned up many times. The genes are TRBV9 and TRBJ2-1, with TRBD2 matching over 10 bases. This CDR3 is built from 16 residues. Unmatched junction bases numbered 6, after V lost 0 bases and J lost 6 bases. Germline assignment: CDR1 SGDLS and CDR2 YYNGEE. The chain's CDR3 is CASSVVGTSDPNEQFF. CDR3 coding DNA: TGTGCCAGCAGCGTAGTCGGGACTAGCGATCCCAATGAGCAGTTCTTC.

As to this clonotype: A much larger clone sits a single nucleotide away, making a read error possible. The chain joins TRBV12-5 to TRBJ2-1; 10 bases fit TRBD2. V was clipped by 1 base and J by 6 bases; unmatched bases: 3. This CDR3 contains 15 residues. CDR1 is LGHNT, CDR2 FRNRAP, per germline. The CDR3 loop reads CASGLALAGGNEQFF. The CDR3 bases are TGTGCTAGTGGTTTGGCCTTAGCGGGGGGCAATGAGCAGTTCTTC.

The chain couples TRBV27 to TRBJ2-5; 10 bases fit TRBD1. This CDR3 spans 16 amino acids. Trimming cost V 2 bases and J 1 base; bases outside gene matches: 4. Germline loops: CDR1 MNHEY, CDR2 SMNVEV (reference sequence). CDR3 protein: CASSLSWDRGQETQYF. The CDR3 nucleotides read TGTGCCAGCAGTTTAAGCTGGGACAGGGGCCAAGAGACCCAGTACTTC.

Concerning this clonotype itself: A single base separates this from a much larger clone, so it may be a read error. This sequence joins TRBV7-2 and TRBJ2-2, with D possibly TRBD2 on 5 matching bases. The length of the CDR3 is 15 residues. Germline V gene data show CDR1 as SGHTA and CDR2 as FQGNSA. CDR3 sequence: CASSLRTEYTGEPFF. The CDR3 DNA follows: TGTGCCAGCAGCTTAAGGACGGAGTACACCGGGGAGCCGTTTTTT.

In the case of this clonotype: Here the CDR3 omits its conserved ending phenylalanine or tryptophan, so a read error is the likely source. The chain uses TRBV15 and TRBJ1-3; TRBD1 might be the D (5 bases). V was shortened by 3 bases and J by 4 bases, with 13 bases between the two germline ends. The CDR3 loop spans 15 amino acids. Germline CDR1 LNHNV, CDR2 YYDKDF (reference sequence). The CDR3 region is CATSSGHSSGNTIYV. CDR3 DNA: TGTGCCACCAGCAGTGGACATAGCTCAGGAAACACCATATATGTT.

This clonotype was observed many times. The CDR3 DNA sequence: TGTGCCAGCAGCTTGATTGGCTACGAGCAGTACTTC. As protein: CASSLIGYEQYF. The V call is TRBV13, the J call TRBJ2-7; no definite D call. This CDR3 spans 12 amino acids. V was cut by 3 bases and J by 3 bases, with 6 bases left in between. In germline, CDR1 is PRHDT, CDR2 FYEKMQ (reference sequence).

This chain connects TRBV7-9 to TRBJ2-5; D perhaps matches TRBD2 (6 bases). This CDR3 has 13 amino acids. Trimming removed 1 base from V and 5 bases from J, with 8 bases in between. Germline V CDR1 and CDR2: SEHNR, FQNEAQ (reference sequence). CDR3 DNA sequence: TGTGCCAGCAGCTTAGAGAGCGGGGAGACCCAGTACTTC. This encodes CASSLESGETQYF.